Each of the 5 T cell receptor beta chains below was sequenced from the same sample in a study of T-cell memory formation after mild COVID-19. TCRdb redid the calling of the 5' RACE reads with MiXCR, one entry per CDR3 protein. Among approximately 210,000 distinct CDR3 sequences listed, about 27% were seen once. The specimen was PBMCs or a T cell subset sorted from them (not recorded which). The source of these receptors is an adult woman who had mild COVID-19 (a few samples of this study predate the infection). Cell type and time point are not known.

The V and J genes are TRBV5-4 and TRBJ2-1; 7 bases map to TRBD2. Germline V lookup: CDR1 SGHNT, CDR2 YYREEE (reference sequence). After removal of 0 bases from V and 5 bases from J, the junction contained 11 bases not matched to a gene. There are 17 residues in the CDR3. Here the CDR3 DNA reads TGTGCCAGCAGCTTGGCGACCTTAGCGGGTACCAACAATGAGCAGTTCTTC. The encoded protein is CASSLATLAGTNNEQFF.

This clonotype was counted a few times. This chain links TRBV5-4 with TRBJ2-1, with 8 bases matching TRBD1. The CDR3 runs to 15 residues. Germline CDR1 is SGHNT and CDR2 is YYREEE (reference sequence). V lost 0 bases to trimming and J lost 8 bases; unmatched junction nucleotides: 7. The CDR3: CASSLGQGLGDEQFF. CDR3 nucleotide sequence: TGTGCCAGCAGCTTGGGACAGGGGCTTGGGGATGAGCAGTTCTTC.

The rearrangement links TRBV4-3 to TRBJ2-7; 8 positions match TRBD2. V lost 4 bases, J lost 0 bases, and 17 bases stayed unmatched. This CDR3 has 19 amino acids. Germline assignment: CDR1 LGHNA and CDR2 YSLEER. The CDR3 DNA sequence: TGCGCCAGCAGCCTAGGGCTAGCGGGCAACCCTGGGAGCTCCTACGAGCAGTACTTC. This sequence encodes CASSLGLAGNPGSSYEQYF.

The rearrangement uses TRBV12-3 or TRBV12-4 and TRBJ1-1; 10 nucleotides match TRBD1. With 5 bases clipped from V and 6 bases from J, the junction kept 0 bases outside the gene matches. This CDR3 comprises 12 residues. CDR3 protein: CASSGTGAEAFF. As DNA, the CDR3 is TGTGCCAGCAGTGGGACAGGGGCTGAAGCTTTCTTT.

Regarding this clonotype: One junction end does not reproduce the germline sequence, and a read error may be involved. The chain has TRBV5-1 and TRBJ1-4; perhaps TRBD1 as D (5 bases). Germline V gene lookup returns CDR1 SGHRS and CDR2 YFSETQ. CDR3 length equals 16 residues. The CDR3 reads CASGLEWGTSHEKLFF. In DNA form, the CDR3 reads TGCGCCAGCGGCTTGGAATGGGGGACTTCTCATGAAAAACTGTTTTTT.